These T cell receptor beta chains were read from a single sample in a study of T cell repertoires and HLA-DP antigens. Only in-frame clones appear in the TCRdb table, and some are missing; sequencing was by immunoSEQ multiplex PCR. The table records about 110,000 clones, 80% to 95% of them present only once. What these receptors recognize is not known. Input material: CD4+ T cells from PBMCs. The origin of the receptors is a young woman in good health and CMV-seronegative. CDR3s leave out the opening cysteine and the closing phenylalanine or tryptophan. The D gene is left open where the match is weak.

TRBV2	TRBD1	TRBJ1-5	ATKPRDRNQPQH
TRBV19	NA	TRBJ2-2	ASSTKTVSNTGELF
TRBV27	NA	TRBJ1-6	ASREGSSYNSPLH
TRBV7-3	NA	TRBJ2-1	ASSLGLNNEQF
TRBV2	TRBD1	TRBJ2-5	ASKDRTGQETQY
TRBV6-6	TRBD1	TRBJ1-1	ASRSNRGHTEAF
TRBV18	NA	TRBJ2-1	ASSRPNRVEQF
TRBV28	TRBD1	TRBJ1-1	ASSLLDRGLGTEAF
TRBV19	NA	TRBJ2-5	ASSAQNFQETQY
TRBV2	NA	TRBJ1-1	ASSVVGENTEAF
TRBV5-4	TRBD2	TRBJ2-3	ASSLVVGLGISDTQY
TRBV18	TRBD2	TRBJ2-2	ASSPYILAGGTNTGELF
TRBV6-5	NA	TRBJ2-7	ASSPWRSYEQY
TRBV18	TRBD1	TRBJ2-5	ASSPEGANGETQY
TRBV7-6	TRBD2	TRBJ2-1	ASSLKASGGGGLPNEQF
TRBV4-1	NA	TRBJ2-3	ASSQDLANTDTQY
TRBV20-1	NA	TRBJ2-1	SASAGGEQF
TRBV5-1	TRBD2	TRBJ2-1	ASTSGLAGDEQF
TRBV6-5	NA	TRBJ1-2	ASSPDSWNYGYT
TRBV28	NA	TRBJ2-3	ASRTHGPPDTQY
TRBV11-2	TRBD1	TRBJ1-4	ASRTGTGVEKLF
TRBV6-1	TRBD1	TRBJ1-5	ASTLGQGTGQPQH
TRBV7-9	TRBD1	TRBJ2-1	ASSLGQGAYNEQF
TRBV28	TRBD2	TRBJ2-5	ASRHGGAAETQY
TRBV6-6	NA	TRBJ1-2	ASSKANYGYT
TRBV21-1	NA	TRBJ2-3	ASSKSLEGGTDTQY
TRBV5-1	NA	TRBJ1-2	ASSFQVGPAGGYT
TRBV11-2	NA	TRBJ1-1	ASRLTAVNTEAF
TRBV2	TRBD2	TRBJ2-1	ASMGRERNNEQF
TRBV18	TRBD1	TRBJ1-5	ASSLNPDPGGHQPQH
TRBV5-4	NA	TRBJ1-3	ASSWGGAGGISGNTIY
TRBV5-4	NA	TRBJ2-2	ASSRGPPNTGELF
TRBV18	TRBD1	TRBJ2-1	ASSPLAGTAYNEQF
TRBV7-9	TRBD2	TRBJ2-1	ASSLGLAGPSSYNEQF
TRBV19	NA	TRBJ1-2	ASTPGSYGYT
TRBV5-1	NA	TRBJ2-2	ASSLAGDTGELF
TRBV7-9	TRBD1	TRBJ2-7	ASTFTGQGASYEQY
TRBV7-2	NA	TRBJ2-2	ASSFRGSYTGELF
TRBV12-5	TRBD2	TRBJ2-7	ASGLAGIGLEQY
TRBV28	TRBD2	TRBJ2-1	ASSHHSSGRRSEQF
TRBV7-3	NA	TRBJ2-2	ASSYRHGELF
TRBV28	NA	TRBJ2-1	ASQQVITYNEQF
TRBV27	TRBD1	TRBJ1-4	ASSRLRTGDEKLF
TRBV4-1	NA	TRBJ2-5	ASSQVGQFETQY
TRBV2	NA	TRBJ2-1	ASSSRTRMSSNEQF
TRBV11-3	TRBD2	TRBJ2-1	ASSLTSGTSGGAYNEQF
TRBV7-8	NA	TRBJ2-1	ASSSLLGVNEQF
TRBV6-5	TRBD1	TRBJ1-1	ASSYSGTGNTEAF
TRBV28	NA	TRBJ2-7	ASSSGVGSYEQY
TRBV5-1	TRBD1	TRBJ2-3	ASSKVGQGADTQY
TRBV11-2	NA	TRBJ2-5	ASSGAGTGGETQY
TRBV4-1	NA	TRBJ2-3	ASSQVARGTDTQY
TRBV4-3	NA	TRBJ1-6	ASSQARSNYYNSPLH
TRBV5-4	NA	TRBJ1-3	ASSPGPSGNTIY
TRBV11-2	NA	TRBJ2-2	ASSFHRSGELF